These 5 T cell receptor beta chains were all obtained from the same sample, sequenced in a study of blood T cell repertoires in COVID-19. Sequencing was performed with immunoSEQ multiplex PCR; in TCRdb, only in-frame clones are kept and a portion is missing. This table has hundreds of thousands of clones, around 87% appearing once. The sequencing sample was made of peripheral blood. These receptors originate from a middle-aged woman who had recovered from COVID-19.

The gene calls are TRBV11-2 and TRBJ1-5; D is ambiguous. CDR1 is SGHAT and CDR2 is FQNNGV in the germline V gene. This CDR3 region has 13 residues. The V and J ends lost 2 bases and 6 bases respectively, with 8 bases between them. CDR3 region: CASSLYLRQPQHF. CDR3 nucleotides: TGTGCCAGCAGCTTATATCTGCGTCAGCCCCAGCATTTT.

The J gene is TRBJ1-1, the V gene TRBV7-2, with D tentatively TRBD1 (6 bases). The CDR3 is made up of 14 amino acids. Germline V gene data show CDR1 as SGHTA and CDR2 as FQGNSA. V dropped 5 bases and J dropped 0 bases, with 10 bases sitting between them. Written as DNA, the CDR3 is TGTGCCAGCAGCCCCGACAGGTTGAACACTGAAGCTTTCTTT. Translation gives CASSPDRLNTEAFF.

The chain couples TRBV27 to TRBJ1-1; D is perhaps TRBD1 (5 bases). CDR3 length equals 15 residues. The germline gives CDR1 MNHEY, CDR2 SMNVEV (reference sequence). Trimming pared 4 bases from V and 5 bases from J, leaving 17 bases between. The CDR3 DNA follows: TGTGCCAGCAGTTCCTCGAGGGAGGGGACGACTGAAGCTTTCTTT. It codes for CASSSSREGTTEAFF.

This chain connects TRBV19 to TRBJ1-4; 7 bases line up with TRBD1. CDR1 LNHDA and CDR2 SQIVND come from the germline V gene (reference sequence). Losses at the gene ends were 9 bases for V and 2 bases for J; bases not matched to a gene: 9. This CDR3 has 15 residues. The CDR3 sequence: CASHRGGITNEKLFF. DNA for the CDR3: TGTGCCAGCCACAGGGGCGGCATCACTAATGAAAAACTGTTTTTT.

The chain recombines TRBV27 with TRBJ2-5, with 7 nucleotides matching TRBD2. The ends lost 5 bases at V and 1 base at J; junction bases unmatched: 7. This CDR3 region has 15 residues. Germline V CDR1 and CDR2: MNHEY, SMNVEV (reference sequence). The CDR3 spells CASSPDGTTQETQYF. DNA of the CDR3: TGTGCCAGCAGTCCTGACGGGACTACCCAAGAGACCCAGTACTTC.